A selection of T cell receptor beta chains follows, all from one sample in a study of cytomegalovirus exposure and HLA in healthy donors. Sequencing used immunoSEQ multiplex PCR; TCRdb keeps in-frame clones, though not all of them. The table records more than 150,000 clones, around 81% of them present only once. Sequenced input: PBMCs. The receptors stem from a man aged 35 to 55 in good health and CMV-seronegative. Each CDR3 is given with its conserved first and last residue. Fields, in order: V gene, J gene, D gene, clone size, CDR3 DNA, CDR3 protein. D genes are given only for firm matches. The size field is filled for only some rows; it gives once, few, many or a size class.

v_call: TRBV18
j_call: TRBJ1-2
d_call: TRBD1
clone_size: .
cdr3_nt: TGTGCCAGCTCACCCAGGGGGGACTATGGCTACACCTTC
cdr3_aa: CASSPRGDYGYTF

v_call: TRBV11-3
j_call: TRBJ2-7
d_call: TRBD2
clone_size: few
cdr3_nt: TGTGCCAGCAGCTTAGGACCGGGAGGATACGAGCAGTACTTC
cdr3_aa: CASSLGPGGYEQYF

v_call: TRBV9
j_call: TRBJ2-1
d_call: TRBD2
clone_size: .
cdr3_nt: TGTGCCAGCAGCGTAGATGGCGGGAGGGTCGATGAGCAGTTCTTC
cdr3_aa: CASSVDGGRVDEQFF

v_call: TRBV5-1
j_call: TRBJ1-5
d_call: .
clone_size: .
cdr3_nt: TGCGCCAGCAGCTGGGGGGGGCTTCGGGATCAGCCCCAGCATTTT
cdr3_aa: CASSWGGLRDQPQHF

v_call: TRBV2
j_call: TRBJ1-1
d_call: TRBD1
clone_size: .
cdr3_nt: TGTGCCAGCAACATTCGGACAGGTTCAAGGATTAGGGCTGAAGCTTTCTTT
cdr3_aa: CASNIRTGSRIRAEAFF

v_call: TRBV6-6
j_call: TRBJ2-6
d_call: .
clone_size: few
cdr3_nt: TGTGCCAGCAGTTACCGAGCTGGGGCCAACGTCCTGACTTTC
cdr3_aa: CASSYRAGANVLTF

v_call: TRBV6-5
j_call: TRBJ1-2
d_call: TRBD1
clone_size: .
cdr3_nt: TGTGCCAGCAGTTACCCCCGGACAGGGCAGGACGGCTACACCTTC
cdr3_aa: CASSYPRTGQDGYTF

v_call: TRBV7-9
j_call: TRBJ2-7
d_call: .
clone_size: .
cdr3_nt: TGTGCCAGCAGCCCTGCCGATTCGTCGGGCGAGCAGTACTTC
cdr3_aa: CASSPADSSGEQYF

v_call: TRBV5-1
j_call: TRBJ2-1
d_call: TRBD2
clone_size: .
cdr3_nt: TGCGCCAGCAGCCCCGGTCTAGCGGGTGGCAATGAGCAGTTCTTC
cdr3_aa: CASSPGLAGGNEQFF

v_call: TRBV6-1
j_call: TRBJ2-7
d_call: .
clone_size: .
cdr3_nt: TGTGCCAGCAGTGAAACTACCTCCTACGAGCAGTACTTC
cdr3_aa: CASSETTSYEQYF

v_call: TRBV19
j_call: TRBJ2-2
d_call: TRBD2
clone_size: .
cdr3_nt: TGTGCCAGTAGTGGACTAGCGGGGGGGACCGGGGAGCTGTTTTTT
cdr3_aa: CASSGLAGGTGELFF

v_call: TRBV10-3
j_call: TRBJ1-2
d_call: .
clone_size: .
cdr3_nt: TGTGCCATCAGTGATAAAGGAGGGACCTCCGGCTACACCTTC
cdr3_aa: CAISDKGGTSGYTF

v_call: TRBV7-9
j_call: TRBJ2-7
d_call: TRBD2
clone_size: .
cdr3_nt: TGTTCAGCGGGGGAACTTGGATCCTACGAGCAGTACTTC
cdr3_aa: CSAGELGSYEQYF

v_call: TRBV9
j_call: TRBJ2-7
d_call: TRBD2
clone_size: few
cdr3_nt: TGTGCCAGCAGCGTAGCAAGGACTAGCGGGAGTGGAGAGCAGTACTTC
cdr3_aa: CASSVARTSGSGEQYF

v_call: TRBV25-1
j_call: TRBJ2-3
d_call: .
clone_size: few
cdr3_nt: TGTGCCAGCAGTCCGGGTCAGACAGATACGCAGTATTTT
cdr3_aa: CASSPGQTDTQYF

v_call: TRBV6-1
j_call: TRBJ2-2
d_call: TRBD1
clone_size: .
cdr3_nt: TGTGCCAGCAGTGGGACAGGGAAGGACACCGGGGAGCTGTTTTTT
cdr3_aa: CASSGTGKDTGELFF

v_call: TRBV19
j_call: TRBJ2-7
d_call: .
clone_size: .
cdr3_nt: TGTGCCAGTAGTATAGATATGCCGGGATGGGAGCAGTACTTC
cdr3_aa: CASSIDMPGWEQYF

v_call: TRBV9
j_call: TRBJ2-6
d_call: .
clone_size: .
cdr3_nt: TGTGCCAGCAGCGTATACTTAGAGTCTCCTGGGGCCAACGGCCTGACTTTC
cdr3_aa: CASSVYLESPGANGLTF

v_call: TRBV25-1
j_call: TRBJ1-2
d_call: TRBD1
clone_size: .
cdr3_nt: TGTGCCAGCAGTGCCTCCCGAGACAGGGTTTATGGCTACACCTTC
cdr3_aa: CASSASRDRVYGYTF

v_call: TRBV5-6
j_call: TRBJ2-1
d_call: TRBD2
clone_size: .
cdr3_nt: TGTGCCAGCAGCCCTGGACTAGCGGGAAGGAATGAGCAGTTCTTC
cdr3_aa: CASSPGLAGRNEQFF

v_call: TRBV6-1
j_call: TRBJ2-1
d_call: TRBD2
clone_size: .
cdr3_nt: TGTGCCAGCAGTGAATGGGGACTAGCGGGAGGTTCAAATGAGCAGTTCTTC
cdr3_aa: CASSEWGLAGGSNEQFF

v_call: TRBV5-1
j_call: TRBJ2-7
d_call: .
clone_size: .
cdr3_nt: TGCGCCAGCAGCTGGGCCCCCTCTTACGAGCAGTACTTC
cdr3_aa: CASSWAPSYEQYF

v_call: TRBV9
j_call: TRBJ2-1
d_call: TRBD2
clone_size: .
cdr3_nt: TGTGCCAGCAGCCTCAGCGGAGCGGGGAGCTCCTACAATGAGCAGTTCTTC
cdr3_aa: CASSLSGAGSSYNEQFF

v_call: TRBV5-1
j_call: TRBJ2-7
d_call: TRBD1
clone_size: .
cdr3_nt: TGCGCCAGCAGCTTACTCTGGACAGGGGGTTCAAACGAGCAGTACTTC
cdr3_aa: CASSLLWTGGSNEQYF

v_call: TRBV5-1
j_call: TRBJ1-2
d_call: TRBD1
clone_size: .
cdr3_nt: TGCGCCAGCGGGACAGGCGAAACTGGCTACACCTTC
cdr3_aa: CASGTGETGYTF

v_call: TRBV19
j_call: TRBJ1-2
d_call: TRBD1
clone_size: .
cdr3_nt: TGTGCCAGTAGTATACTGTCTCTCGGGACAGGGGGAAATGGCTACACCTTC
cdr3_aa: CASSILSLGTGGNGYTF

v_call: TRBV20-1
j_call: TRBJ2-7
d_call: .
clone_size: .
cdr3_nt: TGCAGTGCCTCACAGAGCCACGAGCAGTACTTC
cdr3_aa: CSASQSHEQYF

v_call: TRBV14
j_call: TRBJ2-2
d_call: .
clone_size: .
cdr3_nt: TGTGCCAGCAGCCAATCTATAGCTTCCGGGGAGCTGTTTTTT
cdr3_aa: CASSQSIASGELFF

v_call: TRBV28
j_call: TRBJ2-1
d_call: TRBD2
clone_size: few
cdr3_nt: TGTGCCAGCAGTTTTATGGGGGGGAGCTACAATGAGCAGTTCTTC
cdr3_aa: CASSFMGGSYNEQFF

v_call: TRBV27
j_call: TRBJ1-1
d_call: .
clone_size: .
cdr3_nt: TGTGCCAGCAGCTCCTCCACTGAAGCTTTCTTT
cdr3_aa: CASSSSTEAFF